This entry is about one T cell receptor beta chain. The entry originates in a study of blood T cell repertoires in COVID-19. Study context: Samples taken during acute and convalescent COVID-19 were collected in the United States, Italy and Spain. From T cells, B-cell-depleted T cells, or PBMCs came the material, which was cDNA or gDNA.

Per germline, CDR1 SEHNR and CDR2 FQNEAQ (reference sequence). The CDR3 length is 14 residues. Trimming cost V 1 base and J 4 bases, with 10 bases left between them. In the original workflow: Amplification with reference gene primers provided the estimates of nucleated cell counts. TCRdb's copy holds only in-frame clones and misses some; the assay was immunoSEQ multiplex PCR. The V and J calls and clone size come from that table; D and trimming were worked out from the DNA. The table includes roughly 150,000 clones, 88% detected once. J is TRBJ1-2 and V is TRBV7-9; D unresolved. The TCR originated in a human donor in a cohort sampled during active COVID-19. Sequenced: peripheral blood. CDR3 nucleotides: TGTGCCAGCAGCTTAGTGACTGATCTCTATGGCTACACCTTC. It yields the protein CASSLVTDLYGYTF.